The sequence of this T cell receptor (beta chain) was determined in a study of patients and donors after allogeneic stem cell transplantation. The CDR3 is made up of 15 amino acids. The germline CDR1 and CDR2 sequences are SGDLS and YYNGEE. V shed 6 bases and J shed 3 bases, with 16 bases lying between them. This clonotype was counted only a few times. TCRdb reprocessed the RT-PCR reads via MiXCR and lists one record per CDR3 protein. The sample yields about a million distinct CDR3 sequences, roughly 18% seen once. The receptor's source is a human donor who was either an allogeneic HSCT recipient or a stem cell or donor lymphocyte infusion donor (not recorded which). It is not recorded whose cells these are; they may come from a transplant donor. The rearrangement joins TRBV9 to TRBJ2-1, with D possibly matching TRBD2 (5 bases). Sequencing used blood, either unsorted or a sorted T cell fraction (not recorded which). CDR3 nucleotide sequence: TGTGCCAGCAACCTACGGGGTCTCTTCTACAATGAGCAGTTCTTC. Amino acid sequence: CASNLRGLFYNEQFF.